Shown below are 22 T cell receptor beta chains from a single sample sequenced in a study of shared T cell receptors in the human thymus. Sequenced by immunoSEQ multiplex PCR; TCRdb stores in-frame clones only, minus some. Of over 350,000 clones listed, just under 95% were seen once; the top ten hold roughly 0.02%. Input material: thymocytes. The receptors were sampled from a human donor.

This rearrangement joins TRBV5-6 to TRBJ1-3; D call uncertain. Germline V gives CDR1 SGHDT, CDR2 YYEEEE. The CDR3 consists of 16 residues. V was pared by 2 bases and J by 5 bases, with 17 bases between. The CDR3 loop is CASSLGSGYWRNTIYF. DNA of the CDR3: TGTGCCAGCAGCTTAGGGTCCGGGTATTGGAGAAACACCATATATTTT.

This CDR3 is CASSLPRDTDTEAFF. In DNA, the CDR3 is TGTGCCAGCAGCTTACCACGGGACACGGACACTGAAGCTTTCTTT. J is TRBJ1-1 and V is TRBV7-2, with TRBD1 as a possible D gene (6 bases). The CDR3 consists of 15 residues. V was cut by 2 bases and J by 3 bases, with 13 bases left in between. Germline loops: CDR1 SGHTA, CDR2 FQGNSA. The whole variable domain, remainder taken from reference TRBV7-2 and TRBJ1-1, is GAGVSQSPSNKVTEKGKDVELRCDPISGHTALYWYRQSLGQGLEFLIYFQGNSAPDKSGLPSDRFSAERTGGSVSTLTIQRTQQEDSAVYLCASSLPRDTDTEAFFGQGTRLTVV.

This clone has a single count. V and J are TRBV7-9 and TRBJ2-3; D not certain. This CDR3 has 12 amino acids. Trimming removed 5 bases from V and 5 bases from J, with 8 bases in between. Per germline, CDR1 SEHNR and CDR2 FQNEAQ (reference sequence). CDR3 bases: TGTGCCAGCAGCCCGAGGAGAGATACGCAGTATTTT. The encoded protein is CASSPRRDTQYF.

V is TRBV18 and J is TRBJ2-2; 7 bases line up with TRBD1. This CDR3 has 16 residues. From germline, CDR1 is KGHSH and CDR2 LQKENI. The V and J ends lost 3 bases and 2 bases, in that order; junction bases with no gene match: 6. The DNA of the CDR3 is TGTGCCAGCTCACCGTCGACAGGGAGTAACACCGGGGAGCTGTTTTTT. Protein product: CASSPSTGSNTGELFF. The full variable domain, with the rest looked up from reference TRBV18 and TRBJ2-2, is NAGVMQNPRHLVRRRGQEARLRCSPMKGHSHVYWYRQLPEEGLKFMVYLQKENIIDESGMPKERFSAEFPKEGPSILRIQQVVRGDSAAYFCASSPSTGSNTGELFFGEGSRLTVL.

The V gene is TRBV28, the J gene TRBJ1-1; 9 bases line up with TRBD1. V lost 4 bases to trimming and J lost 5 bases; unmatched junction nucleotides: 14. CDR3 length: 17 residues. Germline CDR1 and CDR2: MDHEN and SYDVKM. The CDR3 sequence: CASSSRDRASAGTEAFF. As DNA, the CDR3 is TGTGCCAGCAGTTCCCGGGACAGGGCCAGCGCGGGGACTGAAGCTTTCTTT.

The chain has TRBV25-1 and TRBJ1-1, with D possibly being TRBD1 (5 bases). The CDR3 extends over 15 amino acids. V dropped 4 bases and J dropped 5 bases, with 17 bases sitting between them. Germline-derived CDR1 and CDR2 are MGHDK and SYGVNS. The CDR3 loop reads CASSVGDLGETEAFF. The CDR3 nucleotides are TGTGCCAGCAGTGTTGGGGACTTGGGGGAAACTGAAGCTTTCTTT. Full variable domain (missing parts from reference TRBV25-1 and TRBJ1-1): EADIYQTPRYLVIGTGKKITLECSQTMGHDKMYWYQQDPGMELHLIHYSYGVNSTEKGDLSSESTVSRIRTEHFPLTLESARPSHTSQYLCASSVGDLGETEAFFGQGTRLTVV.

The count of this clone is one. The chain employs TRBV6-1 and TRBJ2-1, with 11 bases aligning to TRBD1. Germline lookup yields CDR1 MNHNS and CDR2 SASEGT. The CDR3 covers 14 residues. V lost 8 bases to trimming and J lost 5 bases; unmatched junction nucleotides: 5. The CDR3 DNA is TGTGCCAGCGGCGGGACAGGGGGAAACAATGAGCAGTTCTTC. Translation: CASGGTGGNNEQFF.

This chain uses TRBV7-2 with TRBJ2-1; TRBD2 aligns across 9 bases. The CDR3 has 18 amino acids. J was trimmed by 2 bases and V by 7 bases; bases with no gene match: 15. Germline loops: CDR1 SGHTA, CDR2 FQGNSA. The CDR3 DNA reads TGTGCCAGCACCCCCCTCCGGCGGGAGGGGATGACCTACAATGAGCAGTTCTTC. Translation: CASTPLRREGMTYNEQFF.

The V gene is TRBV27, the J gene TRBJ1-1; D perhaps matches TRBD1 (5 bases). Trimming pared 0 bases from V and 0 bases from J, leaving 17 bases between. In germline, CDR1 is MNHEY, CDR2 SMNVEV (reference sequence). The CDR3 covers 18 residues. The CDR3 loop is CASSLSPRGERMNTEAFF. For the CDR3, the DNA is TGTGCCAGCAGTTTATCCCCCCGGGGGGAGAGAATGAACACTGAAGCTTTCTTT.

The chain combines TRBV28 with TRBJ1-1; weak D call: TRBD1 (5 bases). CDR1 and CDR2 (germline): MDHEN, SYDVKM. This CDR3 comprises 14 residues. V was clipped by 9 bases and J by 4 bases, with 18 bases between them. In nucleotides, the CDR3 is TGTGCCAGTTGGGACGGGGAGATTGTCACTGAAGCTTTCTTT. Translating it yields CASWDGEIVTEAFF.

The V call is TRBV12-2, the J call TRBJ2-3; the table calls TRBD2, which could not be checked here. TRBV12-2 is flagged as a pseudogene. CDR3 length: 16 amino acids. CDR3 in amino acids: CASRLIRDPISDTQYF. CDR3 in DNA: TGTGCAAGTCGCTTAATTCGGGATCCGATAAGTGATACGCAGTATTTT.

The rearrangement uses TRBV5-1 and TRBJ1-1; 7 positions match TRBD1. This CDR3 has 18 amino acids. The germline V gene encodes CDR1 SGHRS and CDR2 YFSETQ. J gave up 7 bases and V 0 bases, and 18 bases lay outside the gene matches. DNA of the CDR3: TGCGCCAGCAGCTTGGTCGTTAGTAACCACAGGGGCCTACTTGAAGCTTTCTTT. Its protein product is CASSLVVSNHRGLLEAFF.

The genes are TRBV2 and TRBJ2-7; D might be TRBD1 (5 bases). CDR1 and CDR2 from the germline V gene are SNHLY and FYNNEI. The V end was cut by 6 bases, the J end by 3 bases, with 9 bases between. The CDR3 is made up of 12 amino acids. CDR3 sequence (DNA): TGTGCCAGCAGGGGGCGAGTCTACGAGCAGTACTTC. Amino acids: CASRGRVYEQYF.

This rearrangement joins TRBV28 to TRBJ1-5, with 9 bases matching TRBD1. The V and J ends lost 7 bases and 2 bases, in that order; junction bases with no gene match: 9. CDR3 length equals 16 residues. The germline V gene has CDR1 MDHEN and CDR2 SYDVKM. The CDR3 sequence: CASNLRGQGRNQPQHF. The DNA of the CDR3 is TGTGCCAGCAACCTTCGAGGACAGGGGCGCAATCAGCCCCAGCATTTT.

This clone was seen a single time. This sequence joins TRBV7-6 and TRBJ2-2; D might be TRBD1 or TRBD2, each matching 5 bases. Deletions cut 6 bases from V and 2 bases from J, with 10 bases between. The CDR3 contains 14 residues. The germline CDR1 and CDR2 sequences are SGHVS and FNYEAQ. CDR3 protein: CASRRDLNTGELFF. The CDR3, as DNA: TGTGCCAGCAGACGGGACCTAAACACCGGGGAGCTGTTTTTT.

The chain combines TRBV5-1 with TRBJ2-1; 9 bases map to TRBD2. Germline V gene sequence: CDR1 SGHRS, CDR2 YFSETQ. V shed 2 bases and J 4 bases; nucleotides not matched to a gene: 4. CDR3 length: 15 residues. The CDR3 coding sequence is TGCGCCAGCAGCTTAGCGGGAGGCTATTACAATGAGCAGTTCTTC. Protein sequence: CASSLAGGYYNEQFF.

The chain uses TRBV6-5 and TRBJ2-1; no firm D call. Germline V lookup: CDR1 MNHEY, CDR2 SVGAGI. The length of the CDR3 is 13 residues. The V gene lost 2 bases and the J gene lost 6 bases, with 8 bases spanning the gap. Written as DNA, the CDR3 is TGTGCCAGCAGTTACAACGGGTTCAATGAGCAGTTCTTC. Its protein product is CASSYNGFNEQFF.

The chain uses TRBV7-9 and TRBJ2-1; 10 bases match TRBD2. The germline V gene encodes CDR1 SEHNR and CDR2 FQNEAQ (reference sequence). Germline trimming cut 0 bases from V and 1 base from J; bases unmatched to any gene: 3. This CDR3 comprises 17 residues. CDR3 sequence reads: CASSLAGSGRSYNEQFF. CDR3 coding DNA: TGTGCCAGCAGCTTAGCGGGTAGCGGGAGGTCCTACAATGAGCAGTTCTTC. Looking up the rest from reference TRBV7-9 and TRBJ2-1 gives the full variable domain: DTGVSQNPRHKITKRGQNVTFRCDPISEHNRLYWYRQTLGQGPEFLTYFQNEAQLEKSRLLSDRFSAERPKGSFSTLEIQRTEQGDSAMYLCASSLAGSGRSYNEQFFGPGTRLTVL.

About this clone itself: The junction departs from germline at one end; a sequencing error may be responsible. This rearrangement joins TRBV7-7 to TRBJ2-2; D unresolved. Germline V CDR1 and CDR2: SSHAT, FNYEAQ (reference sequence). The CDR3 is 14 residues long. CDR3: CASSSTSNTGELFF. The CDR3 region has the DNA TGTGCTAGCAGCTCGACCTCCAACACCGGGGAGCTGTTTTTT.

The J gene is TRBJ2-2, the V gene TRBV27; D is perhaps TRBD1 or TRBD2 (5 bases each). The V end lost 6 bases, the J end lost 3 bases, and 17 bases lay between the germline ends. Germline V gene lookup returns CDR1 MNHEY and CDR2 SMNVEV (reference sequence). There are 16 residues in the CDR3. CDR3 protein: CASSIRDGSYTGELFF. In nucleotides, the CDR3 is TGTGCCAGCAGCATTCGGGACGGATCTTACACCGGGGAGCTGTTTTTT.

The V and J genes are TRBV5-5 and TRBJ1-1; the D is unclear. The germline V and J ends were trimmed by 3 bases and 10 bases, with 7 bases remaining between them. Germline assignment: CDR1 SGHKS and CDR2 YYEKEE (reference sequence). There are 10 residues in the CDR3. The DNA of the CDR3 is TGTGCCAGCAGCTCCCGGAGAGCTTTCTTT. This gives the protein CASSSRRAFF.

The chain joins TRBV7-9 to TRBJ1-1, with 10 nucleotides matching TRBD1. The CDR3 is 13 amino acids. The J segment lost 14 bases and the V segment lost 5 bases, leaving 11 bases of the junction unmatched. The V gene's germline CDR1 is SEHNR and CDR2 FQNEAQ (reference sequence). The CDR3, as DNA: TGTGCCAGCAGCCCCGACAGGGGGCGCGAGTGGTTCTTT. This codes for CASSPDRGREWFF. The whole variable domain, filled in from reference TRBV7-9 and TRBJ1-1, reads DTGVSQNPRHKITKRGQNVTFRCDPISEHNRLYWYRQTLGQGPEFLTYFQNEAQLEKSRLLSDRFSAERPKGSFSTLEIQRTEQGDSAMYLCASSPDRGREWFFGQGTRLTVV.